This T cell receptor beta chain was found in a study of T cells in Graves' hyperthyroidism and ophthalmopathy. This CDR3 has 15 amino acids. Trimming removed 3 bases at V and 6 bases at J, with 17 bases between. TCR beta CDR3 region amplification was performed from RNA transcripts. First-round RT-PCR of the TCR CDR3 relied on the HTBI primer set. Via MiXCR, TCRdb re-called the multiplex PCR reads, giving one row per CDR3 protein. The table shows around 760,000 distinct CDR3 sequences, with 35% occurring only once. Material for sequencing was blood. This chain uses TRBV12-3 or TRBV12-4 with TRBJ1-2, with D uncertain. The TCR sequence derives from a woman in her forties with Graves' hyperthyroidism. This chain's CDR3 is CASSFGGPARDGYTF. CDR3 sequence (DNA): TGTGCCAGCAGTTTTGGCGGGCCCGCTCGTGATGGCTACACCTTC.